Each of the 18 T cell receptor beta chains below was sequenced from the same sample in a study of control samples from healthy donors and cancer patients (dated by TCRdb to about 2020). Libraries were prepared through the immunoSEQ multiplex PCR assay. As stored in TCRdb, this immuneACCESS dataset retains in-frame rearrangements with V and J assigned. A fraction of the clones does not appear; measured against another copy, unresolved V genes explain less than half of the discrepancy, and the remainder lacks a known reason. The sample has 85,000 to 95,000 clones on record, approximately 78% of them singletons. The top ten clones comprise around 9.1% of the sample. Sequenced input: blood. The receptors come from a woman aged 55-70 years in good health.

This clone appeared once. The chain carries TRBV28 and TRBJ2-5; D might be TRBD2 (6 bases). There are 15 residues in the CDR3. Germline values: CDR1 MDHEN, CDR2 SYDVKM. Trimming removed 2 bases at V and 0 bases at J, with 10 bases between. The CDR3 DNA sequence: TGTGCCAGCAGTTTAGGGCGGGGTTACCAAGAGACCCAGTACTTC. This codes for CASSLGRGYQETQYF.

The DNA of the CDR3 is TGTGCCAGCAGTGACTCAGAAGTACTAGCGGGAGACTCCTACGAGCAGTACTTC. This gives the protein CASSDSEVLAGDSYEQYF. The chain recombines TRBV6-4 with TRBJ2-7; 11 nucleotides agree with TRBD2. V lost 0 bases and J lost 0; bases outside the gene matches: 7. Germline values: CDR1 MRHNA, CDR2 SNTAGT. The CDR3 has 18 amino acids.

The V gene is TRBV19, the J gene TRBJ2-3, with unresolved D. Trimming took off 6 bases at V and 0 bases at J, with 4 bases between the two ends. Germline CDR1 LNHDA, CDR2 SQIVND (reference sequence). This CDR3 comprises 12 residues. CDR3 nucleotides: TGTGCCAGTAGAGGGAGCACAGATACGCAGTATTTT. Its translation is CASRGSTDTQYF.

The chain recombines TRBV27 with TRBJ2-5; D call uncertain. There are 13 residues in the CDR3. Per the germline V gene, CDR1 is MNHEY and CDR2 is SMNVEV (reference sequence). V was cut by 3 bases and J by 5 bases, with 10 bases left in between. The CDR3 here is CASSLLDSETQYF. Here the CDR3 DNA reads TGTGCCAGCAGTTTGCTAGACTCGGAGACCCAGTACTTC.

The chain combines TRBV9 with TRBJ1-1; 7 nucleotides agree with TRBD1. The trim removed 3 bases at V and 11 bases at J, leaving 10 bases unmatched. CDR1 and CDR2 from the germline V gene are SGDLS and YYNGEE. CDR3 size: 13 residues. CDR3 residues: CASSARGLRMAFF. The CDR3 nucleotides are TGTGCCAGCAGCGCGAGGGGGCTAAGGATGGCTTTCTTT.

This clone was counted a single time. The chain couples TRBV7-9 to TRBJ1-2, with D unclear. The CDR3 runs 16 residues. The germline V gene has CDR1 SEHNR and CDR2 FQNEAQ (reference sequence). Trimming removed 0 bases at V and 4 bases at J, with 15 bases between. This chain's CDR3 is CASSLASRNSPYGYTF. In DNA form, the CDR3 reads TGTGCCAGCAGCTTAGCTTCCAGGAACTCCCCCTATGGCTACACCTTC.

This clone was observed once. The chain combines TRBV7-8 with TRBJ2-5; D call uncertain. The CDR3 sequence is 13 residues long. In germline, CDR1 is SGHVS, CDR2 FQNEAQ. Between the trimmed V and J ends, which lost 5 bases and 5 bases, there was a span of 12 bases. The CDR3, as DNA: TGTGCCAGCAGCCGATCTAGAATTGAGACCCAGTACTTC. Its translation: CASSRSRIETQYF.

The chain combines TRBV7-2 with TRBJ2-1, with 12 nucleotides matching TRBD2. The germline V gene has CDR1 SGHTA and CDR2 FQGNSA. Trimming removed 5 bases from V and 9 bases from J; junction bases left unmatched: 11. The CDR3 loop spans 16 amino acids. The CDR3 is CASSPRTSGIGSEQFF. In DNA, the CDR3 is TGTGCCAGCAGCCCCCGGACTAGCGGGATAGGATCTGAGCAGTTCTTC.

Here the CDR3 reads CASSTGDGTYEQYF. The CDR3 DNA follows: TGCGCCAGCAGCACCGGGGACGGAACCTACGAGCAGTACTTC. The rearrangement uses TRBV4-1 and TRBJ2-7; D is perhaps TRBD1 or TRBD2 (5 bases each). CDR1 is MGHRA, CDR2 YSYEKL, per germline. Trimming left V 5 bases short and J 2 bases short, with 13 bases between. There are 14 residues in the CDR3.

The chain is built from TRBV2 and TRBJ1-5; D ambiguous. Germline values: CDR1 SNHLY, CDR2 FYNNEI. Trimming pared 3 bases from V and 4 bases from J, leaving 10 bases between. The CDR3 is 14 amino acids. The CDR3 region has the DNA TGTGCCAGCAGTGATAAGGGTTGGAATCAGCCCCAGCATTTT. Amino acids: CASSDKGWNQPQHF.

Relative to its sample, this clone is medium-sized (0.01 to 0.1%). The V gene is TRBV6-2 or TRBV6-3, the J gene TRBJ2-5; no definite D call. Germline loops: CDR1 MNHEY, CDR2 SVGEGT. Trimming shortened V by 4 bases and J by 5 bases, and 11 bases separated the two germline ends. This CDR3 comprises 13 residues. The CDR3 reads CASSWNDLETQYF. The CDR3 DNA reads TGTGCCAGCAGTTGGAACGATCTCGAGACCCAGTACTTC.

This chain uses TRBV6-6 with TRBJ1-3; D is unclear. In germline, CDR1 is MNHNY, CDR2 SVGAGI (reference sequence). Trimming removed 7 bases from V and 8 bases from J, with 9 bases in between. The CDR3 totals 11 residues. CDR3 residues: CASTNGYTIYF. In DNA, the CDR3 is TGTGCCAGCACCAACGGGTACACCATATATTTT.

The rearrangement links TRBV6-2 or TRBV6-3 to TRBJ1-1; 9 bases line up with TRBD1. Germline-derived CDR1 and CDR2 are MNHEY and SVGEGT. The V segment lost 5 bases and the J segment 2 bases; nucleotides outside the gene matches: 9. This CDR3 spans 16 amino acids. The CDR3 sequence: CASSPFGQGINTEAFF. The CDR3 bases are TGTGCCAGCAGTCCCTTTGGACAGGGGATTAACACTGAAGCTTTCTTT.

This chain links TRBV9 with TRBJ1-6; TRBD1 agrees at 8 bases. The ends lost 4 bases at V and 0 bases at J; junction bases unmatched: 12. CDR1 SGDLS and CDR2 YYNGEE come from the germline V gene. The CDR3 covers 19 residues. CDR3 in amino acids: CASSTQRGQGSSYNSPLHF. In nucleotides, the CDR3 is TGTGCCAGCAGCACGCAAAGAGGACAGGGTTCCTCCTATAATTCACCCCTCCACTTT. Supplemented by reference TRBV9 and TRBJ1-6, the full variable domain reads DSGVTQTPKHLITATGQRVTLRCSPRSGDLSVYWYQQSLDQGLQFLIQYYNGEERAKGNILERFSAQQFPDLHSELNLSSLELGDSALYFCASSTQRGQGSSYNSPLHFGNGTRLTVT.

The chain links TRBV19 to TRBJ1-5; D is ambiguous. V was trimmed by 6 bases and J by 0 bases, leaving 6 bases between them. The CDR3 runs 13 residues. The germline CDR1 and CDR2 sequences are LNHDA and SQIVND (reference sequence). This CDR3 is CASSPDSNQPQHF. CDR3 bases: TGTGCCAGTAGCCCTGATAGCAATCAGCCCCAGCATTTT.

Only one count was recorded for this clone. The chain uses TRBV4-1 and TRBJ2-5; 10 bases map to TRBD1. J gave up 10 bases and V 3 bases, and 8 bases lay outside the gene matches. This CDR3 is built from 14 residues. CDR1 is MGHRA, CDR2 YSYEKL, per germline. The CDR3 here is CASSQGQGLGIQYF. The CDR3 DNA follows: TGCGCCAGCAGCCAGGGACAGGGGCTTGGTATCCAGTACTTC.

This chain joins TRBV3-1 (or the pseudogene TRBV3-2) and TRBJ1-1; D unresolved. Germline lookup yields CDR1 LGHDT and CDR2 YNNKEL (reference sequence). The CDR3 loop spans 13 amino acids. V gave up 4 bases and J gave up 0 bases, with 6 bases separating them. CDR3 in DNA: TGTGCCAGCAGCCGGGTCATGAACACTGAAGCTTTCTTT. Protein: CASSRVMNTEAFF.

The chain recombines TRBV5-6 with TRBJ2-1; TRBD2 might be the D (6 bases). Germline CDR1 and CDR2: SGHDT and YYEEEE. Trimming pared 1 base from V and 7 bases from J, leaving 12 bases between. The CDR3 contains 14 residues. CDR3 sequence: CASSLTGTGNEQFF. In DNA form, the CDR3 reads TGTGCCAGCAGCTTGACGGGGACTGGGAATGAGCAGTTCTTC. The full variable domain, with the rest looked up from reference TRBV5-6 and TRBJ2-1, is DAGVTQSPTHLIKTRGQQVTLRCSPKSGHDTVSWYQQALGQGPQFIFQYYEEEERQRGNFPDRFSGHQFPNYSSELNVNALLLGDSALYLCASSLTGTGNEQFFGPGTRLTVL.